The 22 T cell receptor beta chains presented below share a single source sample, sequenced in a study of Graves' ophthalmopathy and Graves' hyperthyroidism (dated by TCRdb to 2016 to 2018). Sequencing was carried out with an Illumina HiSeq 2000. TCR beta CDR3 regions were amplified from RNA transcripts for repertoire sequencing. The first round of RT-PCR was done with HTBI primers and the Qiagen OneStep RT-PCR kit, and was followed by a second round of multiplex PCR, then size selection and purification. TCRdb reprocessing: public reads trimmed at Q25 with fastp, clones called with MiXCR, in-frame beta chains kept. Rows are unified per CDR3 protein, each entry keeping the most common DNA and genes. The sample table shows 350,000 to 400,000 distinct CDR3 sequences, and 15% are seen once. The ten largest account for about 7% of the sample. Material: peripheral blood. These receptors all come from a woman aged 18-30 years with stable Graves' hyperthyroidism. Donor details come from another sample of the same person, matched by shared clones.

The table lists this clonotype with many counts. This chain joins TRBV7-2 and TRBJ2-2; D is ambiguous. CDR1 SGHTA and CDR2 FQGNSA come from the germline V gene. Trimming removed 4 bases at V and 1 base at J, with 7 bases between. This CDR3 is built from 14 residues. The CDR3 here is CASSSLLNTGELFF. CDR3 DNA sequence: TGTGCCAGCAGCTCGCTCTTGAACACCGGGGAGCTGTTTTTT. Variable domain in full (rest from reference TRBV7-2 and TRBJ2-2): GAGVSQSPSNKVTEKGKDVELRCDPISGHTALYWYRQSLGQGLEFLIYFQGNSAPDKSGLPSDRFSAERTGGSVSTLTIQRTQQEDSAVYLCASSSLLNTGELFFGEGSRLTVL.

This clonotype has just a few counts. One junction end does not reproduce the germline sequence, and a read error may be involved. The chain carries TRBV12-3 or TRBV12-4 and TRBJ2-2, with 9 bases identical to TRBD1. The CDR3 covers 16 residues. In DNA, the CDR3 is TGTGCCAGCAGGCCCGCCGGGACAGGGTCCGCCGGGGGGCTGTTTTTT. It encodes CASRPAGTGSAGGLFF.

This clonotype was counted ten times or more. The chain joins TRBV20-1 to TRBJ2-1; D not certain. The V and J ends lost 5 bases and 7 bases respectively, with 9 bases between them. CDR1 and CDR2 (germline): DFQATT, SNEGSKA (reference sequence). The CDR3 is 11 residues long. The CDR3 loop is CSASTSNEQFF. CDR3 in DNA: TGCAGTGCTTCGACTTCTAATGAGCAGTTCTTC.

The sample holds a few counts of this clonotype. The genes are TRBV5-1 and TRBJ2-5; 7 positions agree with TRBD1. CDR1 is SGHRS, CDR2 YFSETQ, per germline. V dropped 0 bases and J dropped 3; count of bases not matched to a gene: 2. The CDR3 is made up of 14 amino acids. In DNA form, the CDR3 reads TGCGCCAGCAGCTTGGCGGGACAGAAAGAGACCCAGTACTTC. The encoded protein is CASSLAGQKETQYF. Supplemented by reference TRBV5-1 and TRBJ2-5, the full variable domain reads KAGVTQTPRYLIKTRGQQVTLSCSPISGHRSVSWYQQTPGQGLQFLFEYFSETQRNKGNFPGRFSGRQFSNSRSEMNVSTLELGDSALYLCASSLAGQKETQYFGPGTRLLVL.

This clonotype was detected ten times or more. This rearrangement joins TRBV13 to TRBJ2-7, with no clear D. From germline, CDR1 is PRHDT and CDR2 FYEKMQ (reference sequence). The germline V and J ends were trimmed by 5 bases and 0 bases, with 11 bases remaining between them. This CDR3 contains 14 residues. CDR3: CASSTGESSYEQYF. The CDR3 DNA reads TGTGCCAGCAGCACCGGCGAGAGCTCCTACGAGCAGTACTTC.

This clonotype was recorded a few times. The V call is TRBV5-6, the J call TRBJ1-5; D gene ambiguous. Germline V gene data show CDR1 as SGHDT and CDR2 as YYEEEE. V was clipped by 4 bases and J by 4 bases, with 12 bases between them. The CDR3 has 14 amino acids. The CDR3 DNA is TGTGCCAGCAGCAGAGGTTTGCAAAATCAGCCCCAGCATTTT. It encodes CASSRGLQNQPQHF.

This chain links TRBV4-1 with TRBJ1-2; 11 nucleotides line up with TRBD1. The CDR3 is made up of 19 amino acids. V trimming: 3 bases; J trimming: 5 bases; junction bases outside the gene matches: 17. Germline V CDR1 and CDR2: MGHRA, YSYEKL. CDR3 loop: CASSQDQALGQGARYGYTF. The CDR3 DNA reads TGCGCCAGCAGCCAGGACCAGGCCCTCGGACAGGGGGCTCGGTATGGCTACACCTTC.

This clonotype was seen many times. The CDR3 loop is CASSKGGSFYGYTF. CDR3 bases: TGTGCCAGCAGCAAGGGGGGGTCCTTCTATGGCTACACCTTC. V is TRBV7-6 and J is TRBJ1-2; D may be TRBD1 (6 bases). Trimming took 5 bases from V and 4 from J, leaving 14 bases between them. This CDR3 comprises 14 residues. The germline V gene encodes CDR1 SGHVS and CDR2 FNYEAQ. Drawing the rest from reference TRBV7-6 and TRBJ1-2, the complete variable domain is GAGVSQSPRYKVTKRGQDVALRCDPISGHVSLYWYRQALGQGPEFLTYFNYEAQQDKSGLPNDRFSAERPEGSISTLTIQRTEQRDSAMYRCASSKGGSFYGYTFGSGTRLTVV.

The rearrangement joins TRBV7-3 to TRBJ1-1, with D unclear. V lost 5 bases and J 11 bases, leaving 21 bases between the germline ends. Germline CDR1 and CDR2: SGHTA and FQGTGA. The CDR3 consists of 14 residues. The CDR3 region has the DNA TGTGCCAGCAGCCCATACCCGGGTACCCAGCGGGCTTTCTTT. Protein: CASSPYPGTQRAFF.

This clonotype came up many times. V usage is TRBV19 and J usage is TRBJ1-5, with D unclear. This CDR3 spans 17 amino acids. The germline CDR1 and CDR2 sequences are LNHDA and SQIVND (reference sequence). The V gene lost 6 bases and the J gene lost 2 bases, with 20 bases spanning the gap. The CDR3 protein is CASSPGRLRGGNQPQHF. CDR3 nucleotides: TGTGCCAGTAGCCCTGGACGGCTCCGAGGCGGCAATCAGCCCCAGCATTTT.

This clonotype was counted many times. The rearrangement uses TRBV24-1 and TRBJ1-2, with a weak D call TRBD1 (5 bases). Germline V gives CDR1 KGHDR, CDR2 SFDVKD. V lost 9 bases and J lost 7, with 11 bases in between. The CDR3 length is 11 residues. This chain's CDR3 is CATENQGGYTF. CDR3 DNA: TGTGCCACCGAAAATCAGGGTGGCTACACCTTC.

The chain combines TRBV6-1 with TRBJ2-7; 11 bases align to TRBD2. Germline values: CDR1 MNHNS, CDR2 SASEGT. This CDR3 region has 13 residues. Germline trimming cut 2 bases from V and 6 bases from J; bases unmatched to any gene: 0. The CDR3 reads CASSELAGGEQYF. The CDR3 DNA sequence: TGTGCCAGCAGTGAACTAGCGGGGGGCGAGCAGTACTTC.

As regards this clonotype: Since a much larger clone is just one base distant, this may be a read error. As DNA, the CDR3 is TGTGCCAGTAGACAGGGGGCAGTCACTGAAGCTTTCTTT. As protein: CASRQGAVTEAFF. This chain uses TRBV19 with TRBJ1-1; 9 bases align to TRBD1. This CDR3 region has 13 residues. V lost 6 bases and J lost 4; bases outside the gene matches: 3. The V gene's germline CDR1 is LNHDA and CDR2 SQIVND (reference sequence).

V and J are TRBV12-3 or TRBV12-4 and TRBJ2-7; 7 bases are shared with TRBD1. With V trimmed by 1 base and J by 9 bases, 6 bases remained unmatched. The CDR3 covers 13 residues. The DNA for the CDR3 is TGTGCCAGCAGTTTAGGACAGGGCGATAGGCAGTACTTC. Its translation is CASSLGQGDRQYF.

A remark on this clonotype: A clone one base away is much larger, so this may be a read error. The rearrangement joins TRBV18 to TRBJ1-1; D uncertain. Germline V lookup: CDR1 KGHSH, CDR2 LQKENI. This CDR3 contains 12 residues. CDR3 sequence reads: CASSPEGSPACF. CDR3 DNA: TGTGCCAGCTCACCGGAGGGCAGCCCTGCTTGCTTT.

At least ten counts were recorded for this clonotype. This chain connects TRBV6-2 or TRBV6-3 to TRBJ2-2, with 10 bases matching TRBD1. The germline gives CDR1 MNHEY, CDR2 SVGEGT. After removal of 6 bases from V and 3 bases from J, the junction contained 13 bases not matched to a gene. CDR3 length: 18 residues. The CDR3 loop reads CASRPPPGQGYDTGELFF. The DNA for the CDR3 is TGTGCCAGCAGACCCCCTCCGGGACAGGGGTACGACACCGGGGAGCTGTTTTTT.

This clonotype appeared many times. The rearrangement joins TRBV11-2 to TRBJ2-5, with 13 bases identical to TRBD2. The CDR3 runs 17 residues. J gave up 5 bases and V 6 bases, and 12 bases lay outside the gene matches. Per the germline V gene, CDR1 is SGHAT and CDR2 is FQNNGV. The CDR3 here is CASSPSWGLAGRETQYF. The DNA of the CDR3 is TGTGCCAGCAGTCCCAGCTGGGGACTAGCGGGGCGTGAGACCCAGTACTTC.

The sample holds a few counts of this clonotype. V is TRBV19 and J is TRBJ1-5, with 7 bases matching TRBD1. The CDR3 consists of 16 residues. The V and J ends lost 0 bases and 4 bases, in that order; junction bases with no gene match: 6. Germline V gene data show CDR1 as LNHDA and CDR2 as SQIVND (reference sequence). CDR3 protein: CASSIDLAGGNQPQHF. For the CDR3, the DNA is TGTGCCAGTAGTATAGATCTGGCAGGGGGGAATCAGCCCCAGCATTTT.

This clonotype was picked up many times. The chain combines TRBV7-8 with TRBJ1-1, with 7 bases fitting TRBD1. CDR1 SGHVS and CDR2 FQNEAQ come from the germline V gene. The CDR3 extends over 15 amino acids. With V trimmed by 4 bases and J by 0 bases, 5 bases remained unmatched. The CDR3 nucleotides read TGTGCCAGCAGCTCCCGGACAGGAATGAACACTGAAGCTTTCTTT. It codes for CASSSRTGMNTEAFF.

In this sample, this clonotype turned up a few times. The chain couples TRBV3-1 to TRBJ1-2; tentatively, D is TRBD1 (6 bases). Trimming took off 5 bases at V and 7 bases at J, with 20 bases between the two ends. Germline V gene data show CDR1 as LGHDT and CDR2 as YNNKEL (reference sequence). This CDR3 spans 15 amino acids. The CDR3 protein is CASSDRGLFGGGYTF. In DNA, the CDR3 is TGTGCCAGCAGCGACCGGGGGCTCTTCGGCGGTGGCTACACCTTC.

This clonotype was recorded at least ten times. The chain carries TRBV7-3 and TRBJ1-2; the match to TRBD1 covers 9 bases. Germline trimming cut 6 bases from V and 7 bases from J; bases unmatched to any gene: 6. CDR1 SGHTA and CDR2 FQGTGA come from the germline V gene. The CDR3 spans 13 residues. CDR3 region: CASSQDRGIGYTF. Written as DNA, the CDR3 is TGTGCCAGCAGTCAAGACAGGGGGATTGGCTACACCTTC. Variable domain in full (rest from reference TRBV7-3 and TRBJ1-2): GAGVSQTPSNKVTEKGKYVELRCDPISGHTALYWYRQSLGQGPEFLIYFQGTGAADDSGLPNDRFFAVRPEGSVSTLKIQRTERGDSAVYLCASSQDRGIGYTFGSGTRLTVV.

This clonotype showed up many times. The chain uses TRBV6-2 or TRBV6-3 and TRBJ1-1; D is undetermined. In germline, CDR1 is MNHEY, CDR2 SVGEGT. This CDR3 region has 15 residues. The V gene lost 4 bases and the J gene lost 3 bases, with 15 bases spanning the gap. CDR3 sequence: CASSSPRIEDTEAFF. Written as DNA, the CDR3 is TGTGCCAGCAGTTCCCCCCGGATCGAAGACACTGAAGCTTTCTTT.